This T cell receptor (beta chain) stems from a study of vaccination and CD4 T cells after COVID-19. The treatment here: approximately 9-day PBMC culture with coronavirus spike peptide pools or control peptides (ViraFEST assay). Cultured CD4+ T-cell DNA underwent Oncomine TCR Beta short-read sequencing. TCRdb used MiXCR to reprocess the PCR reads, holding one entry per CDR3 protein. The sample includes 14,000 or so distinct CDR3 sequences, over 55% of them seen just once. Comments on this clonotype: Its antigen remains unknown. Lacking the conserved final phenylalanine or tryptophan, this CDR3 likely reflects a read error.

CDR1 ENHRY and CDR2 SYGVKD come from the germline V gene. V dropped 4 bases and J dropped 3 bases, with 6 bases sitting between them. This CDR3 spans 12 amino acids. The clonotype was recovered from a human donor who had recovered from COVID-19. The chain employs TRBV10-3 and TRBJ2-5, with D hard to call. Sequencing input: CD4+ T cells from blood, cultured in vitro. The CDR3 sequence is CAISGPEETQYS. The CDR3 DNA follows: TGTGCCATCAGTGGCCCTGAAGAGACCCAGTACTCC.